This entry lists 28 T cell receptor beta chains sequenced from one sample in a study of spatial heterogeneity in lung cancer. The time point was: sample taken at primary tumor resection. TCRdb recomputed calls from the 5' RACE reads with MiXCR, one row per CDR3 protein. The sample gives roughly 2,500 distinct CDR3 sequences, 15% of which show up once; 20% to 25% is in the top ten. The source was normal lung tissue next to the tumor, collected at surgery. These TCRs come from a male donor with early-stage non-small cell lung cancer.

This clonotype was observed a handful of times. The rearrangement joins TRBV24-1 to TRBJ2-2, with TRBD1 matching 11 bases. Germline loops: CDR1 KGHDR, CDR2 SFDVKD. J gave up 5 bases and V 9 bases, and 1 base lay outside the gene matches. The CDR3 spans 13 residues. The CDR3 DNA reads TGTGCCACCCGGGACAGGGGGACCGGGGAGCTGTTTTTT. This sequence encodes CATRDRGTGELFF.

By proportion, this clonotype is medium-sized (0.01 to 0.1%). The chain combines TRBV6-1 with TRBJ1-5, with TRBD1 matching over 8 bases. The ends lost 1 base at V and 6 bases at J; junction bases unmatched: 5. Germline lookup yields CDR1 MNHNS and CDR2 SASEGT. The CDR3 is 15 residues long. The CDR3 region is CASSEGRGQGQPQHF. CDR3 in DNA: TGTGCCAGCAGTGAAGGCAGGGGGCAGGGTCAGCCCCAGCATTTT.

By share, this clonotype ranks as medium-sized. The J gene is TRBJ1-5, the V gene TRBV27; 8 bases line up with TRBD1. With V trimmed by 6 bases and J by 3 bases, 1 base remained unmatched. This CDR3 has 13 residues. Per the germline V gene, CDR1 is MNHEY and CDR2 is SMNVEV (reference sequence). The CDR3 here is CASRTGDNQPQHF. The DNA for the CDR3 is TGTGCCAGCAGGACAGGGGACAATCAGCCCCAGCATTTT.

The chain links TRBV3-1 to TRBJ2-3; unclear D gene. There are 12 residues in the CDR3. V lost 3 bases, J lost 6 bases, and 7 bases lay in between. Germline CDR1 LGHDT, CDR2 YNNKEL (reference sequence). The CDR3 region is CASSQGKDTQYF. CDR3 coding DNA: TGTGCCAGCAGCCAGGGAAAGGATACGCAGTATTTT.

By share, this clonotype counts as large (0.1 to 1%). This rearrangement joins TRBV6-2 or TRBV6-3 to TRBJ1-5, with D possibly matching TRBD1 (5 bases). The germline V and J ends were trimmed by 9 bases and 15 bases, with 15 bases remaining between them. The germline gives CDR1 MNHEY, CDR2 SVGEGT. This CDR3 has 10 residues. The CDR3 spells CASGTRGLHF. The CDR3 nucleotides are TGTGCCAGTGGGACCCGCGGTTTGCATTTT.

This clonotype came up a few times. The CDR3 region has the DNA TGCAGTGGACCGGACGATTCACCCCTCCACTTT. Its protein is CSGPDDSPLHF. This chain uses TRBV20-1 with TRBJ1-6, with D unresolved. The germline gives CDR1 DFQATT, CDR2 SNEGSKA (reference sequence). V lost 7 bases, J lost 8 bases, and 9 bases lay in between. The CDR3 covers 11 residues.

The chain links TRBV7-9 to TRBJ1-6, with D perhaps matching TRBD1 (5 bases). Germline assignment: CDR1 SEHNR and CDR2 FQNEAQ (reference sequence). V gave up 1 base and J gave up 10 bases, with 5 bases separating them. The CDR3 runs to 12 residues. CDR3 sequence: CASSLGGSPLHF. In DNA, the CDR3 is TGTGCCAGCAGCTTAGGGGGGTCACCCCTCCACTTT. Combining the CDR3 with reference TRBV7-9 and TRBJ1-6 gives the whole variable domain DTGVSQNPRHKITKRGQNVTFRCDPISEHNRLYWYRQTLGQGPEFLTYFQNEAQLEKSRLLSDRFSAERPKGSFSTLEIQRTEQGDSAMYLCASSLGGSPLHFGNGTRLTVT.

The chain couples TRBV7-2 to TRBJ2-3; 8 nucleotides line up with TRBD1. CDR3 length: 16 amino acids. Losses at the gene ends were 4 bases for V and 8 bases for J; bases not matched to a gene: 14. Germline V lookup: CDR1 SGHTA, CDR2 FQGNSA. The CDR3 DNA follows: TGTGCCAGCAGCTCAAGGACAGGGTATGGTGGAGGTACGCAGTATTTT. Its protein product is CASSSRTGYGGGTQYF.

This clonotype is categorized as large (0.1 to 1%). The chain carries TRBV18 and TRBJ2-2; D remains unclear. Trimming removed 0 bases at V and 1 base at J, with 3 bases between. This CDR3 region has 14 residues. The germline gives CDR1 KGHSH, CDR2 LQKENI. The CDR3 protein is CASSPPMNTGELFF. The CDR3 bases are TGTGCCAGCTCACCACCGATGAACACCGGGGAGCTGTTTTTT.

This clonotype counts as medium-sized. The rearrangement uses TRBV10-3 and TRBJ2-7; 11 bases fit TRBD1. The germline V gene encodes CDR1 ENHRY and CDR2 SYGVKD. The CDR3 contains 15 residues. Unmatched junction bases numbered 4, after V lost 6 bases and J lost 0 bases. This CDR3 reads CAIRPGTGGSYEQYF. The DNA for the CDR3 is TGTGCCATCAGGCCCGGGACAGGGGGCTCCTACGAGCAGTACTTC.

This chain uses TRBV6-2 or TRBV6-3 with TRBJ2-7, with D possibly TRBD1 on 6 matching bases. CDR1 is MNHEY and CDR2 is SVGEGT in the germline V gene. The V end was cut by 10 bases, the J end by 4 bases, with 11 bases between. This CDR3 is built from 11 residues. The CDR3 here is CATQQGYEQYF. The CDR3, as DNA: TGTGCCACCCAACAGGGTTACGAGCAGTACTTC.

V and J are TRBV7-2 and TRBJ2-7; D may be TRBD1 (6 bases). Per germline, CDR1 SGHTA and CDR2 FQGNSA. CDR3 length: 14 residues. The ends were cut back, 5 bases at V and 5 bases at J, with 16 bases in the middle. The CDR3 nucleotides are TGTGCCAGCAGCCCGTTGGGGGCTAGTAACGAGCAGTACTTC. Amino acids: CASSPLGASNEQYF.

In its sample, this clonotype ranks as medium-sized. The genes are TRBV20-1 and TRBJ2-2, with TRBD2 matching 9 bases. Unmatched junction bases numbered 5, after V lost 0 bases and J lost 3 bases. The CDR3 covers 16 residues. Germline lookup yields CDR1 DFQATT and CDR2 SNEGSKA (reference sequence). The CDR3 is CSARDGGREDTGELFF. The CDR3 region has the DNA TGCAGTGCTAGAGACGGCGGGAGGGAAGACACCGGGGAGCTGTTTTTT.

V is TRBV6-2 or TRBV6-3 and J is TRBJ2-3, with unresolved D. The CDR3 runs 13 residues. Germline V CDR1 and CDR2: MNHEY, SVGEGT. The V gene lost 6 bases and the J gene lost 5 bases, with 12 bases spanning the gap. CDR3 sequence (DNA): TGTGCCAGCAGCCCGCCGTGGCAAGATACGCAGTATTTT. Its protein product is CASSPPWQDTQYF.

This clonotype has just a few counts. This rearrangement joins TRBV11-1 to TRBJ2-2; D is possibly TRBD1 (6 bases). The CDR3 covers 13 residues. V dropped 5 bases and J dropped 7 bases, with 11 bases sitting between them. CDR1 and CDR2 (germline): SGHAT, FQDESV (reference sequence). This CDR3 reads CASSHPGDGELFF. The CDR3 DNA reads TGTGCCAGCAGCCACCCAGGGGACGGGGAGCTGTTTTTT. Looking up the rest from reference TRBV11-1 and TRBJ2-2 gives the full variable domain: EAEVAQSPRYKITEKSQAVAFWCDPISGHATLYWYRQILGQGPELLVQFQDESVVDDSQLPKDRFSAERLKGVDSTLKIQPAELGDSAMYLCASSHPGDGELFFGEGSRLTVL.

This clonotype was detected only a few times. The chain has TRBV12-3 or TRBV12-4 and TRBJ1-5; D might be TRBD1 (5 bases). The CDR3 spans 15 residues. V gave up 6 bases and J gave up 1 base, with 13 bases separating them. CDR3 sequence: CASRLSGGSNQPQHF. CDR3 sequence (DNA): TGTGCCAGCAGACTCTCGGGGGGGAGCAATCAGCCCCAGCATTTT.

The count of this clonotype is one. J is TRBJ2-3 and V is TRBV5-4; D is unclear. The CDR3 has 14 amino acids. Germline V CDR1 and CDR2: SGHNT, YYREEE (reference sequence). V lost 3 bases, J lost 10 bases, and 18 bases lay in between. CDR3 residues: CASSSPGNKKPQYF. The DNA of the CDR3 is TGTGCCAGCAGCTCTCCGGGCAATAAGAAGCCGCAGTATTTT.

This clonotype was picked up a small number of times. CDR3 sequence: CASSFGTGVYEQYF. Here the CDR3 DNA reads TGTGCCAGCAGTTTTGGGACAGGGGTCTACGAGCAGTACTTC. The chain employs TRBV27 and TRBJ2-7; 10 bases are a match to TRBD1. V was clipped by 3 bases and J by 3 bases; unmatched bases: 2. The CDR3 is 14 residues long. Germline V gene data show CDR1 as MNHEY and CDR2 as SMNVEV (reference sequence).

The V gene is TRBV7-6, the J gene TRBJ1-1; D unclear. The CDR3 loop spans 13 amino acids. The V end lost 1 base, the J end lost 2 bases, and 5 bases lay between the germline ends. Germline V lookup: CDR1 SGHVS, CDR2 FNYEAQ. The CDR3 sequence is CASSLGINTEAFF. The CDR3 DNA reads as TGTGCCAGCAGCTTAGGCATTAACACTGAAGCTTTCTTT.

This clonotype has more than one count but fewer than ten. CDR3 sequence reads: CASKGSSYEQYF. The CDR3 nucleotides read TGTGCCAGCAAGGGCAGCTCCTACGAGCAGTACTTC. The chain employs TRBV7-2 and TRBJ2-7; D is unresolved. Trimming removed 7 bases from V and 0 bases from J, with 7 bases in between. This CDR3 has 12 amino acids. The germline V gene encodes CDR1 SGHTA and CDR2 FQGNSA.

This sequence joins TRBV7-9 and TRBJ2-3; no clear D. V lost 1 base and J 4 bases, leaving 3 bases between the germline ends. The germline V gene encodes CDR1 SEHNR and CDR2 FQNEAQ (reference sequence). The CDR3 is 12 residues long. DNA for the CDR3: TGTGCCAGCAGCTTAGAAGCAGATACGCAGTATTTT. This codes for CASSLEADTQYF.

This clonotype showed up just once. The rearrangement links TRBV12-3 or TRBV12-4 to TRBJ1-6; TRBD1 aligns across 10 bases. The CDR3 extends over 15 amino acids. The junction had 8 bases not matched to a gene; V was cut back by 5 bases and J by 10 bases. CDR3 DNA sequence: TGTGCCAGCAGTCTTGGGGGGGACAGGGGATCACCCCTCCACTTT. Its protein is CASSLGGDRGSPLHF.

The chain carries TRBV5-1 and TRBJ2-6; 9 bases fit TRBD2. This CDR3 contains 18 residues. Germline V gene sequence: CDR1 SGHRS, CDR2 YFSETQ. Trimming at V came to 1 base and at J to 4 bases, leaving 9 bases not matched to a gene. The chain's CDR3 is CASSLLGLAGTGANVLTF. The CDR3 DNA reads TGCGCCAGCAGCTTGTTGGGCCTAGCGGGGACCGGGGCCAACGTCCTGACTTTC.

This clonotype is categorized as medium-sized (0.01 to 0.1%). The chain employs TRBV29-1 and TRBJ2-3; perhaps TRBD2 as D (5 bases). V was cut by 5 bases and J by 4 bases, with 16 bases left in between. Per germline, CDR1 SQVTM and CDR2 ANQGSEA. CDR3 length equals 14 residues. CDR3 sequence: CSVRGGEIPDTQYF. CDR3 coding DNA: TGCAGCGTTCGGGGTGGAGAAATTCCAGATACGCAGTATTTT.

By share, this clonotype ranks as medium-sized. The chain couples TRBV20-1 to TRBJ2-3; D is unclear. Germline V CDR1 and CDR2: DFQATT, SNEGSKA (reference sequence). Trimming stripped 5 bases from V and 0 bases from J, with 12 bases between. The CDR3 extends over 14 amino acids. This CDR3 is CSADQAFSTDTQYF. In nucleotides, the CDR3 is TGCAGTGCTGATCAGGCGTTTAGCACAGATACGCAGTATTTT.

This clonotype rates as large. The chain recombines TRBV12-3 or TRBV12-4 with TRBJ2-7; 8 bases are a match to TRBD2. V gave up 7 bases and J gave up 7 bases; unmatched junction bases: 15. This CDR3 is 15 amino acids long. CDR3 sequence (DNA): TGTGCCAGCACTCTTTCGGGAGGGCCGGGAAAAGAGCAGTACTTC. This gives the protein CASTLSGGPGKEQYF.

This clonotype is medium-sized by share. The CDR3 nucleotides are TGTGCCAGCAGCATTGACAGGTCAGACATTCAGTACTTC. It is translated as CASSIDRSDIQYF. The gene calls are TRBV7-2 and TRBJ2-4; weak D call: TRBD1 (6 bases). There are 13 residues in the CDR3. The germline V gene encodes CDR1 SGHTA and CDR2 FQGNSA. V lost 5 bases and J lost 8, with 13 bases in between.

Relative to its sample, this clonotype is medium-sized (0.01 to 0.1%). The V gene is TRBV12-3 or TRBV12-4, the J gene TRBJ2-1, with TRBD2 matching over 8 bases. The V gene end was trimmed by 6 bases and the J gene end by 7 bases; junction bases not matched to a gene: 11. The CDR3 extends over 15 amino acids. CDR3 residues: CASSRRGTSWNEQFF. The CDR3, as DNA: TGTGCCAGCAGCCGGAGAGGGACTAGTTGGAATGAGCAGTTCTTC.